This passage covers 5 T cell receptor beta chains from one sample sequenced in a study of T-cell reconstitution after alpha-beta-depleted transplantation in children. Preparation of the TCRbeta library used unique molecular identifiers. TCRdb reprocessed the PCR reads with MiXCR, giving one entry per CDR3 protein. The data hold roughly 610,000 distinct CDR3 sequences, with 10% observed a single time. This specimen consisted of PBMCs from the stem cell graft donor, obtained from the stem cell graft. The receptors were sampled from a human donor who donated a stem cell graft to a child with acute myeloid leukemia.

This chain connects TRBV20-1 to TRBJ2-5; perhaps TRBD2 as D (5 bases). The CDR3 has 14 residues. Germline lookup yields CDR1 DFQATT and CDR2 SNEGSKA (reference sequence). Trimming removed 3 bases at V and 3 bases at J, with 14 bases between. The CDR3 protein is CSASRSLAEETQYF. In DNA form, the CDR3 reads TGCAGTGCTAGTCGGTCCCTAGCCGAAGAGACCCAGTACTTC.

This clonotype appeared many times. This chain joins TRBV6-2 or TRBV6-3 and TRBJ2-5, with no clear D. Germline V lookup: CDR1 MNHEY, CDR2 SVGEGT. Trimming cost V 1 base and J 4 bases, with 4 bases left between them. CDR3 length: 12 amino acids. CDR3 nucleotide sequence: TGTGCCAGCAGTTACTGGGGAGAGACCCAGTACTTC. As protein: CASSYWGETQYF.

This clonotype was detected a few times. This chain joins TRBV24-1 and TRBJ2-2; 9 bases agree with TRBD1. The CDR3 totals 13 residues. V lost 7 bases to trimming and J lost 4 bases; unmatched junction nucleotides: 0. Germline assignment: CDR1 KGHDR and CDR2 SFDVKD. For the CDR3, the DNA is TGTGCCACCAGGGACAGGGGCACCGGGGAGCTGTTTTTT. Its protein is CATRDRGTGELFF.

CDR3 protein: CASRPTGAGEETQYF. The DNA for the CDR3 is TGTGCCAGCAGGCCCACCGGAGCGGGAGAAGAGACCCAGTACTTC. The rearrangement links TRBV6-1 to TRBJ2-5; the match to TRBD2 covers 8 bases. From germline, CDR1 is MNHNS and CDR2 SASEGT. The CDR3 runs to 15 residues. The trim removed 6 bases at V and 3 bases at J, leaving 9 bases unmatched.

CDR3 in amino acids: CASRYGGEYEQYF. As DNA, the CDR3 is TGTGCCAGCCGGTACGGGGGGGAGTACGAGCAGTACTTC. The V call is TRBV7-9, the J call TRBJ2-7; 8 nucleotides agree with TRBD2. The CDR3 consists of 13 residues. CDR1 is SEHNR, CDR2 FQNEAQ, per germline (reference sequence). Trimming took 8 bases from V and 4 from J; bases not matched to a gene: 7.